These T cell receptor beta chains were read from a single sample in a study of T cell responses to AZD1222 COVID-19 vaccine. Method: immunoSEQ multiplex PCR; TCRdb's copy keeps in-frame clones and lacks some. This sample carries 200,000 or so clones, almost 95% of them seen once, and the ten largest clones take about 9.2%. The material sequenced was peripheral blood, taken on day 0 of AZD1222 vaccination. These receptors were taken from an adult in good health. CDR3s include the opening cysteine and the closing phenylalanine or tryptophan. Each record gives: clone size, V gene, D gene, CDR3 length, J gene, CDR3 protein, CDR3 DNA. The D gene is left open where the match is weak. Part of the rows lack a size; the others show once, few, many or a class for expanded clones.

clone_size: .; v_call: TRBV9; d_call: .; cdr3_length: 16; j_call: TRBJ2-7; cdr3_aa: CASSEGVRPRAYEQYF; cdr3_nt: TGTGCCAGCAGCGAGGGGGTGAGGCCAAGGGCCTACGAGCAGTACTTC
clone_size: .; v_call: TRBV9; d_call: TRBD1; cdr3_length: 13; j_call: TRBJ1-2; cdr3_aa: CASSVTGAVGYTF; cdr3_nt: TGTGCCAGCAGCGTGACAGGGGCGGTTGGCTACACCTTC
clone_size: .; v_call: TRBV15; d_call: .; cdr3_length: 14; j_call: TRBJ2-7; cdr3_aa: CATSSTGLSYEQYF; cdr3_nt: TGTGCCACCAGCAGCACGGGACTCTCTTACGAGCAGTACTTC
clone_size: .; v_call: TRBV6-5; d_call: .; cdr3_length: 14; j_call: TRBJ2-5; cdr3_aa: CASSSVGRGWTQYF; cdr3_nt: TGTGCCAGCAGTTCAGTGGGACGCGGGTGGACCCAGTACTTC
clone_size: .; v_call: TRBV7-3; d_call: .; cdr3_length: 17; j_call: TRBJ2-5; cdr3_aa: CASSLLLVGEVGETQYF; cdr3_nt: TGTGCCAGCAGCTTACTGTTAGTGGGAGAGGTGGGAGAGACCCAGTACTTC
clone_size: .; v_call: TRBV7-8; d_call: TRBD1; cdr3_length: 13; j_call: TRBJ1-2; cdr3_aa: CASSSGGDYGYTF; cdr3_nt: TGTGCCAGCAGCTCAGGGGGAGACTATGGCTACACCTTC
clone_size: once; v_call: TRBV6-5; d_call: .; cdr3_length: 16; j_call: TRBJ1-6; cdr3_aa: CASSYGKSSYNSPLHF; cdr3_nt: TGTGCCAGCAGTTACGGCAAGAGCTCCTATAATTCACCCCTCCACTTT
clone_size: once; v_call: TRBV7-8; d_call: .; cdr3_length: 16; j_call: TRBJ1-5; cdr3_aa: CASSWGSGGANQPQHF; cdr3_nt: TGTGCCAGCAGCTGGGGATCTGGGGGGGCGAATCAGCCCCAGCATTTT
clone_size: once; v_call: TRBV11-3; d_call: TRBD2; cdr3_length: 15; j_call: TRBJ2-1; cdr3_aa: CASSILAGPYNEQFF; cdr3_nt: TGTGCCAGCAGCATACTAGCGGGGCCCTACAATGAGCAGTTCTTC
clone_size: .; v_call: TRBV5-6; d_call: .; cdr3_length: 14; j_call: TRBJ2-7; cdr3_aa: CASSFRDNSYEQYF; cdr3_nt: TGTGCCAGCAGCTTCCGGGACAACTCCTACGAGCAGTACTTC
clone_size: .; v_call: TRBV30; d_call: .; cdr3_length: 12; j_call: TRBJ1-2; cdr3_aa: CAWSVVNYGYTF; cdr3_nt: TGTGCCTGGAGTGTAGTTAACTATGGCTACACCTTC
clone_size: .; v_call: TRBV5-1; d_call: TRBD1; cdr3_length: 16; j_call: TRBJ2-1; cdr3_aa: CASSFLTGGSYNEQFF; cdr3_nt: TGCGCCAGCAGCTTCCTGACAGGGGGTTCCTACAATGAGCAGTTCTTC
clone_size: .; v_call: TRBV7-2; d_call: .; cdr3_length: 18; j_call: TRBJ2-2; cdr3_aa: CASSLIRPSVLGSGELFF; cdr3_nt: TGTGCCAGCAGCCTAATAAGACCTAGCGTCTTAGGGTCCGGGGAGCTGTTTTTT
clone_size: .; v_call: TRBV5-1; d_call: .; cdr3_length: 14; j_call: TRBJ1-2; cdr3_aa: CASRHETEGYGYTF; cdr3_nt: TGCGCCAGCAGACATGAGACAGAGGGCTATGGCTACACCTTC
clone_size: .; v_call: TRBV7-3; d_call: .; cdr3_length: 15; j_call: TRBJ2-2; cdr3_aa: CASSALGANTGELFF; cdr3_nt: TGTGCCAGCAGCGCACTAGGGGCAAACACCGGGGAGCTGTTTTTT
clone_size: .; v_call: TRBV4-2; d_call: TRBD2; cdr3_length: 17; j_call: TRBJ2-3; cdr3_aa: CASSQDHASGNTDTQYF; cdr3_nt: TGTGCCAGCAGCCAAGACCACGCTAGCGGGAATACAGATACGCAGTATTTT
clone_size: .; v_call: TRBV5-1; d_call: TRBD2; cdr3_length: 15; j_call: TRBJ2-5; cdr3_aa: CASRRSGNYQETQYF; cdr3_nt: TGCGCCAGCAGAAGGAGCGGGAATTACCAAGAGACCCAGTACTTC
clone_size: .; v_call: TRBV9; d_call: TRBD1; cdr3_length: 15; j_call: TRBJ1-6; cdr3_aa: CASSMTGQGNSPLHF; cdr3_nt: TGTGCCAGCAGCATGACGGGACAGGGTAATTCACCCCTCCACTTT
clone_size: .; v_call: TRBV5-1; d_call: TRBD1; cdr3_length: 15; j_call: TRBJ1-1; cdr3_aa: CASSAHRGVNTEAFF; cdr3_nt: TGCGCCAGCAGCGCTCACAGGGGGGTGAACACTGAAGCTTTCTTT
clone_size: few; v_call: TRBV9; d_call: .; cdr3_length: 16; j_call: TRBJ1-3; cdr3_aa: CASSPRQSESGNTIYF; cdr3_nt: TGTGCCAGCAGCCCCCGACAGTCCGAATCGGGAAACACCATATATTTT
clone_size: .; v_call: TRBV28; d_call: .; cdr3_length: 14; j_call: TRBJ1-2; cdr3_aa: CASKEGPIFYGYTF; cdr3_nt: TGTGCCAGCAAGGAAGGGCCTATCTTCTATGGCTACACCTTC
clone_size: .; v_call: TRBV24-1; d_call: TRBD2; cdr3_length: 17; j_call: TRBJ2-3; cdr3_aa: CATSAPTHGGVTDTQYF; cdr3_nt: TGTGCCACCAGCGCCCCGACCCACGGGGGGGTCACAGATACGCAGTATTTT
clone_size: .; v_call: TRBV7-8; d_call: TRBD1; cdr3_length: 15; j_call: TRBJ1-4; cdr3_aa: CASSLVVTGEEKLFF; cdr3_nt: TGTGCCAGCAGCTTAGTGGTGACAGGGGAAGAAAAACTGTTTTTT
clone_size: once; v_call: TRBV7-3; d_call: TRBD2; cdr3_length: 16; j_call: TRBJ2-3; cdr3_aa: CASSLNGRAGTDTQYF; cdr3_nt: TGTGCCAGCAGCTTAAACGGGAGGGCCGGGACAGATACGCAGTATTTT
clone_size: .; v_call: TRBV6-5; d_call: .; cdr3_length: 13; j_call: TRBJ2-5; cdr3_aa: CASTPTYQETQYF; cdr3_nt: TGTGCCAGCACACCCACATACCAAGAGACCCAGTACTTC
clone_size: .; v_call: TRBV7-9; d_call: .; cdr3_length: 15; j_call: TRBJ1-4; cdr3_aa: CASSPPTGLGEKLFF; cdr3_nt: TGTGCCAGCAGCCCCCCCACGGGGCTGGGTGAAAAACTGTTTTTT
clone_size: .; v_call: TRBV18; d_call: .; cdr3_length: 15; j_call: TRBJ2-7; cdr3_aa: CASSPVRVLSYEQYF; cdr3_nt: TGTGCCAGCTCACCGGTACGGGTCTTGTCCTACGAGCAGTACTTC
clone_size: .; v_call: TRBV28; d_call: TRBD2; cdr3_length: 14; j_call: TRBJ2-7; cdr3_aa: CASNDSGYDYEQYF; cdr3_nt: TGTGCCAGCAATGATAGCGGGTATGACTACGAGCAGTACTTC
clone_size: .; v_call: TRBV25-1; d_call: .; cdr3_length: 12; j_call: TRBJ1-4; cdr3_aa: CASVGPDEKLFF; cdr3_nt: TGTGCCAGCGTCGGCCCAGATGAAAAACTGTTTTTT
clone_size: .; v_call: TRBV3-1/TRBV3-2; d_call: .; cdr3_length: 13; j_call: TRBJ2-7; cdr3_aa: CASSPHGAYEQYF; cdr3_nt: TGTGCCAGCAGCCCCCATGGCGCATACGAGCAGTACTTC
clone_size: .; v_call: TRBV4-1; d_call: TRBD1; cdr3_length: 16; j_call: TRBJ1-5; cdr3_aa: CASSLQGAGSGQPQHF; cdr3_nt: TGCGCCAGCAGCCTACAGGGGGCTGGGTCGGGTCAGCCCCAGCATTTT
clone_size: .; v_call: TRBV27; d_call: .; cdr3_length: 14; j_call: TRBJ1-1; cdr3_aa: CASSLLGSNTEAFF; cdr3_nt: TGTGCCAGCAGTTTATTAGGTTCGAACACTGAAGCTTTCTTT
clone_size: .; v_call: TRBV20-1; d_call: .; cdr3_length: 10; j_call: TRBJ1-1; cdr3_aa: CSARLSEAFF; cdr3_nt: TGCAGTGCTAGATTATCTGAAGCTTTCTTT
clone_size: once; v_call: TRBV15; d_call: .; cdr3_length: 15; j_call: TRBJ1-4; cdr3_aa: CATSALGAGGEKLFF; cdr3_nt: TGTGCCACCAGCGCTCTAGGGGCCGGGGGGGAAAAACTGTTTTTT
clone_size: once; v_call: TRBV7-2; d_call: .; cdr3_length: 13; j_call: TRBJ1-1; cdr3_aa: CASSLGGSTEAFF; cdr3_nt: TGTGCCAGCAGCTTAGGGGGGAGCACTGAAGCTTTCTTT
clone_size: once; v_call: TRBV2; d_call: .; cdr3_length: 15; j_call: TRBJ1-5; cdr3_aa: CASSEGTPSNQPQHF; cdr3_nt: TGTGCCAGCAGTGAAGGGACACCTAGCAATCAGCCCCAGCATTTT
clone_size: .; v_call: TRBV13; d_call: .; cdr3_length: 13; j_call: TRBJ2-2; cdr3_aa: CASSLTNTGELFF; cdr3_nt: TGTGCCAGCAGCCTCACGAACACCGGGGAGCTGTTTTTT
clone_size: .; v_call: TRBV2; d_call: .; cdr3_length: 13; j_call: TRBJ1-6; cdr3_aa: CASSAGVGSPLHF; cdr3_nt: TGTGCCAGCAGTGCAGGGGTGGGTTCACCCCTCCACTTT
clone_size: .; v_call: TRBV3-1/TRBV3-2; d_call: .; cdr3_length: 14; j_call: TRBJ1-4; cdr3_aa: CASSQGISDEKLFF; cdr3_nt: TGTGCCAGCAGCCAAGGAATATCGGATGAAAAACTGTTTTTT
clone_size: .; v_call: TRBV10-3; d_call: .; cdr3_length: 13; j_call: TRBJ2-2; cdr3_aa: CAISESNTGELFF; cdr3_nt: TGTGCCATCAGTGAGTCGAACACCGGGGAGCTGTTTTTT
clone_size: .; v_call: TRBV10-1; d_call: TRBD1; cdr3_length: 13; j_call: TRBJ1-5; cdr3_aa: CASSGDRNQPQHF; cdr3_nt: TGCGCCAGCAGTGGGGACAGGAATCAGCCCCAGCATTTT
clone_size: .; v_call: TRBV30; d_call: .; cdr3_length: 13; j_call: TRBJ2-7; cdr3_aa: CAWSSSASYEQYF; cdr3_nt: TGTGCCTGGAGCAGCTCGGCTTCCTACGAGCAGTACTTC